One TCR beta chain is described in this entry. Its matching antigen is unknown. This PCR relied on a set of 60 Vbeta primers and 13 Jbeta primers. Assay: immunoSEQ multiplex PCR; the TCRdb copy retains only in-frame clones and omits some. The sample carries fewer than 110,000 clones, 75% to 90% recorded once. This CDR3 is 16 amino acids long. The ends were cut back, 3 bases at V and 5 bases at J, with 17 bases in the middle. Germline CDR1 and CDR2: LNHDA and SQIVND (reference sequence). This specimen comes from a study of cytomegalovirus exposure and HLA in healthy donors. Broader study findings: Association of 16,951 TCR beta sequences with HLA alleles was found at 0.05 false discovery rate in a later analysis. Likely technical artifact: a cluster of highly shared sequence variants.

The specimen sequenced was PBMCs. This chain connects TRBV19 to TRBJ1-5, with D uncertain. This receptor was identified in a man aged 25 to 40 in good health and CMV-seronegative. CDR3 sequence (DNA): TGTGCCAGTAGTATTCTGAGGTCTACCACGGATCAGCCCCAGCATTTT. This gives the protein CASSILRSTTDQPQHF.